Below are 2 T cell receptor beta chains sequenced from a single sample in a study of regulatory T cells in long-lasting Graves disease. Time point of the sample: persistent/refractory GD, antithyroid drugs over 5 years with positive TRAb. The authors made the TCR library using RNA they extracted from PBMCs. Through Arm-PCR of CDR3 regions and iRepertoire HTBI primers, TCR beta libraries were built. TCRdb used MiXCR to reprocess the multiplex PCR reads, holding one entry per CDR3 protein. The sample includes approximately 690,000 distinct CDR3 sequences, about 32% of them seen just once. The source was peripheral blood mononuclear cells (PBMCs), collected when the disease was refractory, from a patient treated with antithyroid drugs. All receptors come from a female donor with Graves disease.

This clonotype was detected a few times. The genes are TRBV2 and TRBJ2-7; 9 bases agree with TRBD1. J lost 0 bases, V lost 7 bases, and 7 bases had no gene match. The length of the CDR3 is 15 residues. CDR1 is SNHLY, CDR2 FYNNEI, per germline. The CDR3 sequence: CASTGTGYPSYEQYF. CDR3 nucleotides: TGTGCCAGCACCGGGACAGGGTACCCCTCCTACGAGCAGTACTTC. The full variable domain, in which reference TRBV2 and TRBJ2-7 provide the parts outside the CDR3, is EPEVTQTPSHQVTQMGQEVILRCVPISNHLYFYWYRQILGQKVEFLVSFYNNEISEKSEIFDDQFSVERPDGSNFTLKIRSTKLEDSAMYFCASTGTGYPSYEQYFGPGTRLTVT.

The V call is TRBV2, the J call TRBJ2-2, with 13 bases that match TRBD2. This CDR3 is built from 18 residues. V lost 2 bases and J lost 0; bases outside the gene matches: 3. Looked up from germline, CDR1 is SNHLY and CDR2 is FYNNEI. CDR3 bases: TGTGCCAGCAGTGAAACGGGACTAGCGGGGACGAACACCGGGGAGCTGTTTTTT. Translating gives CASSETGLAGTNTGELFF.